This T cell receptor (beta chain) was identified in a study of Ad26.COV2.S vaccination and SARS-CoV-2 variants. The CDR3 is 13 amino acids. V was trimmed by 7 bases and J by 4 bases, leaving 13 bases between them. Measured with immunoSEQ multiplex PCR; TCRdb has only the in-frame clones, and not every one. The sample contains around 300,000 clones, roughly 90% of which appear only once. Treatment of the sample: 15 to 20 received Ad26.COV2.S at low or high dose, single or two shots; 5 received placebo; per-sample allocation not given. Sample collection was performed on day 63 after the first vaccine or placebo injection. This person who donated was an adult of 18-55 years in Boston.

V is TRBV12-3 or TRBV12-4 and J is TRBJ1-2; D may be TRBD1 (5 bases). The material was peripheral blood, obtained in a trial of Ad26.COV2.S vaccine versus placebo. The sequence was obtained from a person between 18 and 59 years old who received the Ad26.COV2.S COVID-19 vaccine or a placebo. The CDR3 spells CASTPTASYGYTF. The CDR3 DNA reads TGTGCCAGCACCCCGACAGCCTCCTATGGCTACACCTTC.